These 23 T cell receptor beta chains were sequenced from one sample in a study of human T cells and chemical hapten exposure. This sample's time point: pre-sensitization, week 0. Treatment here: therapeutic diphenylcyclopropenone sensitization with weekly scalp DPC. From the RACE reads, TCRdb called clonotypes with MiXCR, one entry per CDR3 protein. The profile shows around 260,000 distinct CDR3 sequences, around 9.3% of them singletons. The specimen was whole blood, collected in connection with sensitization to the hapten diphenylcyclopropenone (DPC). The receptors originated from a woman aged 40 to 50 with alopecia areata. Some clones in this sample may be carry-over from other donors' samples.

This clonotype has a count of ten or more. This rearrangement joins TRBV28 to TRBJ2-2; no clear D gene. Germline V gene lookup returns CDR1 MDHEN and CDR2 SYDVKM. V gave up 3 bases and J gave up 6 bases, with 11 bases separating them. The CDR3 sequence is 14 residues long. CDR3 sequence: CASSFTPASGELFF. The CDR3, as DNA: TGTGCCAGCAGTTTTACACCCGCGTCCGGGGAGCTGTTTTTT.

On this clonotype itself: No conserved phenylalanine or tryptophan is present at the end of the CDR3, so a read error is the likely explanation. The chain combines TRBV6-5 with TRBJ2-7, with TRBD2 as a possible D gene (5 bases). Trimming removed 0 bases from V and 2 bases from J, with 14 bases in between. Germline V CDR1 and CDR2: MNHEY, SVGAGI. The CDR3 runs to 16 residues. The CDR3 spells CASSYSKALGAYEQYL. CDR3 nucleotides: TGTGCCAGCAGTTACTCGAAAGCTCTCGGGGCCTACGAGCAGTACTTA.

This clonotype was seen repeatedly, ten times or more. The gene calls are TRBV20-1 and TRBJ1-5; no firm D call. Germline-derived CDR1 and CDR2 are DFQATT and SNEGSKA (reference sequence). Trimming left V 3 bases short and J 9 bases short, with 12 bases between. The CDR3 has 12 residues. CDR3 residues: CSARAGVGPQHF. CDR3 DNA sequence: TGCAGTGCTAGGGCAGGTGTTGGGCCCCAGCATTTT.

In its sample, this clonotype was seen many times. The chain is built from TRBV11-2 and TRBJ2-5; D may be TRBD2 (6 bases). V dropped 1 base and J dropped 4 bases, with 7 bases sitting between them. Germline assignment: CDR1 SGHAT and CDR2 FQNNGV. CDR3 length: 13 amino acids. Here the CDR3 reads CASSLAGAETQYF. As DNA, the CDR3 is TGTGCCAGCAGCTTAGCGGGAGCAGAGACCCAGTACTTC.

The gene calls are TRBV11-2 and TRBJ2-2, with D maybe TRBD2 (6 bases). V was cut by 3 bases and J by 4 bases, with 12 bases left in between. CDR3 length: 15 residues. Germline lookup yields CDR1 SGHAT and CDR2 FQNNGV. The CDR3 nucleotides are TGTGCCAGCAGCTTCGGCGGGGTCGGCACCGGGGAGCTGTTTTTT. Translating gives CASSFGGVGTGELFF.

This clonotype came up a few times. The rearrangement joins TRBV29-1 to TRBJ2-2; perhaps TRBD2 as D (6 bases). Germline V gene lookup returns CDR1 SQVTM and CDR2 ANQGSEA. V was clipped by 4 bases and J by 2 bases, with 11 bases between them. The CDR3 loop spans 14 amino acids. CDR3 coding DNA: TGCAGCGTTGTGTATGCGGGAAACACCGGGGAGCTGTTTTTT. Translating gives CSVVYAGNTGELFF.

This clonotype was recorded a few times. J is TRBJ2-7 and V is TRBV7-9; TRBD2 agrees at 8 bases. V was pared by 5 bases and J by 1 base, with 10 bases of the junction left unmatched. The CDR3 has 16 residues. Germline V gives CDR1 SEHNR, CDR2 FQNEAQ (reference sequence). For the CDR3, the DNA is TGTGCCAGCAGCCTGAGCGGGGGACGGAGTTCCTACGAGCAGTACTTC. Translation: CASSLSGGRSSYEQYF.

This clonotype was picked up a small number of times. This sequence joins TRBV28 and TRBJ2-7, with TRBD1 identical over 8 bases. Germline V gene data show CDR1 as MDHEN and CDR2 as SYDVKM. The CDR3 covers 16 residues. The V gene end was trimmed by 7 bases and the J gene end by 0 bases; junction bases not matched to a gene: 11. The CDR3 region is CASKRFGTGLSYEQYF. CDR3 DNA: TGTGCCAGCAAACGATTTGGGACAGGACTCTCCTACGAGCAGTACTTC.

A few counts support this clonotype. The V call is TRBV11-2, the J call TRBJ2-1; D call uncertain. Germline V gives CDR1 SGHAT, CDR2 FQNNGV. The CDR3 has 16 residues. V gave up 5 bases and J gave up 5 bases, with 19 bases separating them. The CDR3 protein is CASSLSRSPPNNEQFF. CDR3 sequence (DNA): TGTGCCAGCAGCCTCTCTAGATCTCCCCCTAACAATGAGCAGTTCTTC.

Many counts were recorded for this clonotype. The genes are TRBV12-3 or TRBV12-4 and TRBJ1-2; D is uncertain. This CDR3 region has 14 residues. Trimming removed 1 base from V and 0 bases from J, with 6 bases in between. For the CDR3, the DNA is TGTGCCAGCAGTTTAGGAGAGTCTAACTATGGCTACACCTTC. This gives the protein CASSLGESNYGYTF.

The genes are TRBV29-1 and TRBJ2-1; D perhaps matches TRBD2 (6 bases). V gave up 4 bases and J gave up 1 base, with 11 bases separating them. The CDR3 is 14 amino acids. The V gene's germline CDR1 is SQVTM and CDR2 ANQGSEA. The CDR3 sequence: CSVVLAGSYNEQFF. Here the CDR3 DNA reads TGCAGCGTTGTTCTGGCGGGATCCTACAATGAGCAGTTCTTC.

The chain uses TRBV28 and TRBJ2-1, with D tentatively TRBD1 (7 bases). This CDR3 has 17 amino acids. Trimming took 2 bases from V and 2 from J, leaving 16 bases between them. The germline CDR1 and CDR2 sequences are MDHEN and SYDVKM. The CDR3 region has the DNA TGTGCCAGCAGTTTAATGGGCGGGACAGTCACCTACAATGAGCAGTTCTTC. Translated, it gives CASSLMGGTVTYNEQFF.

This sequence joins TRBV20-1 and TRBJ2-7; 9 bases align to TRBD2. This CDR3 has 14 residues. The germline V gene has CDR1 DFQATT and CDR2 SNEGSKA (reference sequence). The junction had 6 bases not matched to a gene; V was cut back by 1 base and J by 5 bases. The CDR3 protein is CSARGGTSSDEQYF. The DNA of the CDR3 is TGCAGTGCTAGAGGAGGGACTAGCAGCGACGAGCAGTACTTC.

This clonotype was seen repeatedly, ten times or more. The rearrangement links TRBV7-9 to TRBJ2-7, with D unresolved. CDR1 SEHNR and CDR2 FQNEAQ come from the germline V gene (reference sequence). This CDR3 has 12 amino acids. V lost 7 bases and J 3 bases, leaving 10 bases between the germline ends. DNA of the CDR3: TGTGCCAGCACCCGGAATATCTACGAGCAGTACTTC. Its protein product is CASTRNIYEQYF.

This chain uses TRBV7-2 with TRBJ2-3; D not resolved. V was shortened by 5 bases and J by 0 bases, with 9 bases between the two germline ends. The CDR3 covers 14 residues. The germline V gene has CDR1 SGHTA and CDR2 FQGNSA. This CDR3 reads CASSTRTSTDTQYF. Here the CDR3 DNA reads TGTGCCAGCAGCACACGAACTAGCACAGATACGCAGTATTTT.

V usage is TRBV18 and J usage is TRBJ2-1; 7 positions agree with TRBD1. The CDR3 has 15 residues. The germline CDR1 and CDR2 sequences are KGHSH and LQKENI. Unmatched junction bases numbered 5, after V lost 1 base and J lost 5 bases. In nucleotides, the CDR3 is TGTGCCAGCTCACCACAGGGGGCCTGGAACAATGAGCAGTTCTTC. Its protein is CASSPQGAWNNEQFF.

This clonotype has just a few counts. The chain employs TRBV6-5 and TRBJ1-2; D gene ambiguous. Germline loops: CDR1 MNHEY, CDR2 SVGAGI. CDR3 size: 12 residues. Trimming removed 6 bases from V and 8 bases from J, with 13 bases in between. The CDR3 reads CASSGRLRGYTF. CDR3 DNA sequence: TGTGCCAGCAGCGGACGCCTGCGCGGCTACACCTTC.

This clonotype was seen many times. J is TRBJ2-1 and V is TRBV25-1, with no clear D. The V gene lost 3 bases and the J gene lost 2 bases, with 8 bases spanning the gap. The CDR3 loop spans 14 amino acids. Germline V gives CDR1 MGHDK, CDR2 SYGVNS. The CDR3 DNA reads TGTGCCAGCAGTGAGGAGACCCCCTACAATGAGCAGTTCTTC. Translation: CASSEETPYNEQFF.

The CDR3 DNA is TGTGCCAGCAGCTTAGAGGGGGCCACGACAGATACGCAGTATTTT. Encoded protein: CASSLEGATTDTQYF. This sequence joins TRBV7-8 and TRBJ2-3; the match to TRBD1 covers 7 bases. CDR1 and CDR2 (germline): SGHVS, FQNEAQ. Trimming removed 1 base from V and 3 bases from J; junction bases left unmatched: 4. The CDR3 sequence is 15 residues long.

There are a few counts of this clonotype. CDR3: CSQTGSYGYTF. For the CDR3, the DNA is TGCAGTCAGACAGGATCCTATGGCTACACCTTC. The genes are TRBV20-1 and TRBJ1-2; D possibly corresponds to TRBD1 (6 bases). Trimming removed 8 bases from V and 4 bases from J, with 11 bases in between. The CDR3 extends over 11 amino acids. Germline V gene sequence: CDR1 DFQATT, CDR2 SNEGSKA (reference sequence).

This clonotype has a count of ten or more. J is TRBJ2-5 and V is TRBV5-1; D remains ambiguous. The CDR3 consists of 13 residues. Germline values: CDR1 SGHRS, CDR2 YFSETQ. V gave up 4 bases and J gave up 1 base, with 8 bases separating them. This CDR3 reads CASSQGSQETQYF. The CDR3 DNA sequence: TGCGCCAGCAGCCAAGGATCCCAAGAGACCCAGTACTTC.

This clonotype occurred a few times. This chain joins TRBV6-2 or TRBV6-3 and TRBJ2-2; 7 nucleotides line up with TRBD1. Trimming took 2 bases from V and 3 from J; bases not matched to a gene: 6. The CDR3 runs to 16 residues. Germline-derived CDR1 and CDR2 are MNHEY and SVGEGT. The CDR3 DNA reads as TGTGCCAGCAGTTACCCACTGACAGGGCACACCGGGGAGCTGTTTTTT. The encoded protein is CASSYPLTGHTGELFF.

The chain links TRBV7-9 to TRBJ2-3; 11 bases fit TRBD2. The CDR3 is 18 residues long. Unmatched junction bases numbered 13, after V lost 4 bases and J lost 4 bases. Looked up from germline, CDR1 is SEHNR and CDR2 is FQNEAQ (reference sequence). DNA for the CDR3: TGTGCCAGCAGCTGGGGACGGTTAGCGGGAGGGCCCGCAGATACGCAGTATTTT. Translated, it gives CASSWGRLAGGPADTQYF.